The 6 T cell receptor beta chains below were found in one sample sequenced in a study of blood T cell repertoires in COVID-19. Generated by immunoSEQ multiplex PCR, the TCRdb table keeps only in-frame clones and is missing some. The top ten clones hold approximately 14% of a sample with approximately 140,000 clones, about 70% of them seen once. Sequencing was done on a sample of peripheral blood. The source of these receptors is an elderly man with acute or convalescent COVID-19.

In nucleotides, the CDR3 is TGTGCCAGCAGTTACTTGGGACAGTACTACGAGCAGTACTTC. Translating it yields CASSYLGQYYEQYF. The chain combines TRBV6-6 with TRBJ2-7; 7 bases match TRBD1. CDR3 length equals 14 residues. Germline CDR1 MNHNY, CDR2 SVGAGI (reference sequence). J lost 3 bases, V lost 1 base, and 3 bases had no gene match.

As DNA, the CDR3 is TGCAGTGCTAGTTTTCCAGGACTAGCGCTATACACAGATACGCAGTATTTT. This encodes CSASFPGLALYTDTQYF. V usage is TRBV20-1 and J usage is TRBJ2-3, with 9 bases matching TRBD2. The ends lost 3 bases at V and 2 bases at J; junction bases unmatched: 12. CDR1 and CDR2 (germline): DFQATT, SNEGSKA (reference sequence). This CDR3 has 17 amino acids.

The chain recombines TRBV3-1 (or the pseudogene TRBV3-2) with TRBJ1-2, with D possibly being TRBD1 (5 bases). Looked up from germline, CDR1 is LGHDT and CDR2 is YNNKEL (reference sequence). The germline V and J ends were trimmed by 4 bases and 3 bases, with 12 bases remaining between them. CDR3 length equals 14 residues. The CDR3: CASSPQGLDYGYTF. In nucleotides, the CDR3 is TGTGCCAGCAGCCCCCAGGGTCTCGACTATGGCTACACCTTC.

J is TRBJ1-3 and V is TRBV5-4; 8 bases map to TRBD1. The CDR3 is 15 residues long. CDR1 SGHNT and CDR2 YYREEE come from the germline V gene (reference sequence). Trimming cost V 4 bases and J 3 bases; bases outside gene matches: 6. The CDR3 DNA reads TGTGCCAGCAGCCCGGACAGGGACAATGGAAACACCATATATTTT. Protein: CASSPDRDNGNTIYF.

This chain joins TRBV24-1 and TRBJ1-5; possible D gene TRBD1, 6 bases. Germline V lookup: CDR1 KGHDR, CDR2 SFDVKD. This CDR3 has 15 amino acids. V was shortened by 3 bases and J by 0 bases, with 8 bases between the two germline ends. CDR3 coding DNA: TGTGCCACCAGTGATGGGACACATAGCAATCAGCCCCAGCATTTT. It is translated as CATSDGTHSNQPQHF.

This clone was counted only a few times. The chain carries TRBV5-1 and TRBJ1-6; D gene uncertain. V dropped 4 bases and J dropped 7 bases, with 15 bases sitting between them. There are 15 residues in the CDR3. Germline V gene lookup returns CDR1 SGHRS and CDR2 YFSETQ. CDR3 loop: CASSIRTGRNSPLHF. The CDR3 DNA reads TGCGCCAGCAGCATAAGGACGGGAAGGAATTCACCCCTCCACTTT.